Here is one TCR beta chain with its context. Its antigen is as yet unknown. The sample belongs to a study of radiation and T cells in renal cell carcinoma. Study context: Nephrectomy followed 15 Gy stereotactic body radiation by 4 weeks.

Documented time point: blood 2 weeks post-SBRT. Treatment reported: 15 Gy SBRT to primary tumor, nephrectomy 4 weeks later. This renal cell carcinoma was of the clear cell type. Germline V lookup: CDR1 SEHNR, CDR2 FQNEAQ (reference sequence). CDR3 length: 14 amino acids. The V end lost 5 bases, the J end lost 4 bases, and 14 bases lay between the germline ends. Clones were read by immunoSEQ multiplex PCR, and TCRdb kept only the in-frame ones, dropping some. The repertoire holds 120,000 or so clones, with about four fifths as singletons. The study's findings and limits: In blood, top tumor clones expanded by 2 weeks, shrinking by 4.

Sample: blood, taken from a patient whose treatment included radiotherapy and nephrectomy. The chain uses TRBV7-9 and TRBJ1-1; D possibly corresponds to TRBD1 (6 bases). The source is a man in his forties or fifties with renal cell carcinoma. The CDR3 is CASSVHRDGTEAFF. The DNA for the CDR3 is TGTGCCAGCAGCGTACACAGGGATGGCACTGAAGCTTTCTTT.